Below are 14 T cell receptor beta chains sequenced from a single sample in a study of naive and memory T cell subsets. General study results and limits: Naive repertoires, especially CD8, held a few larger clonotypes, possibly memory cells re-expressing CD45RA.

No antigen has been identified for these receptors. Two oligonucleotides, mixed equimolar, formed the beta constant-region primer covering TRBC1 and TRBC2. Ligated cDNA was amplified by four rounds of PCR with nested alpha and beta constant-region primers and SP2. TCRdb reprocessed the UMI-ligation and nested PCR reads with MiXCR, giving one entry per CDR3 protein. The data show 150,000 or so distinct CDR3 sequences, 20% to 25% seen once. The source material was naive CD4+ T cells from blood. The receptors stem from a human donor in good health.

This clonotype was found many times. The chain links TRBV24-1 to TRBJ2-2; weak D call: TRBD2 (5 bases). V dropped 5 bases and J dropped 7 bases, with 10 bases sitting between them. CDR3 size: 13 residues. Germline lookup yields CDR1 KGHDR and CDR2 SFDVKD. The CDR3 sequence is CATSGRGNGELFF. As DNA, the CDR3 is TGTGCCACCAGTGGACGGGGAAACGGGGAGCTGTTTTTT.

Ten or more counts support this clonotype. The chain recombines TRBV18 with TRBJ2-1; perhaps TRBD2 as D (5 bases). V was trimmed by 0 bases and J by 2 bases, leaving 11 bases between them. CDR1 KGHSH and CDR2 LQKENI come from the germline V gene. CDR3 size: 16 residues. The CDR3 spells CASSPPRERAYNEQFF. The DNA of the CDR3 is TGTGCCAGCTCACCACCTAGAGAGAGGGCCTACAATGAGCAGTTCTTC.

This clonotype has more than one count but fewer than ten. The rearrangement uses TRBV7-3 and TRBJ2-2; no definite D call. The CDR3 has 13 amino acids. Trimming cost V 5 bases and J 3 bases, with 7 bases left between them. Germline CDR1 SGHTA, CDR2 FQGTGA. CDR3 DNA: TGTGCCAGCAGCCCGACCCACACCGGGGAGCTGTTTTTT. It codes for CASSPTHTGELFF.

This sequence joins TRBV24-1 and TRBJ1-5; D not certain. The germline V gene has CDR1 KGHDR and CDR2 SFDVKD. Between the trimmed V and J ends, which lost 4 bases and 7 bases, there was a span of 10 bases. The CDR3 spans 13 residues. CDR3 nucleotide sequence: TGTGCCACCAGTGAGGCTCGAGGGCAGCCCCAGCATTTT. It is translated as CATSEARGQPQHF.

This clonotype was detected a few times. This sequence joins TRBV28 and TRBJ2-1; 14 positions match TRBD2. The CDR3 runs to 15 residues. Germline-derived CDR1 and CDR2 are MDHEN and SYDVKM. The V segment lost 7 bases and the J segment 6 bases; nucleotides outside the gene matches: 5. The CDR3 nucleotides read TGTGCCAGCACATTAGGACTAGCGGGAGGCAATGAGCAGTTCTTC. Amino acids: CASTLGLAGGNEQFF. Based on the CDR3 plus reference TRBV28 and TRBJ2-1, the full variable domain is DVKVTQSSRYLVKRTGEKVFLECVQDMDHENMFWYRQDPGLGLRLIYFSYDVKMKEKGDIPEGYSVSREKKERFSLILESASTNQTSMYLCASTLGLAGGNEQFFGPGTRLTVL.

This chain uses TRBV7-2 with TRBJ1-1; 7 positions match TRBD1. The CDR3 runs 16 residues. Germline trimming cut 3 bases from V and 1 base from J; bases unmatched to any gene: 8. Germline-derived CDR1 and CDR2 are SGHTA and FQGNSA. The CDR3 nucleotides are TGTGCCAGCAGCTTTGCGCCAACAGGGGCGAACACTGAAGCTTTCTTT. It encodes CASSFAPTGANTEAFF.

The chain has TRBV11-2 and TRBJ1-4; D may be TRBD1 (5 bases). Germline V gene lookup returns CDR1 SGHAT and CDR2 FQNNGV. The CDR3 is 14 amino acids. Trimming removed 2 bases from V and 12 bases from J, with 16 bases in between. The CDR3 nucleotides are TGTGCCAGCAGCTTATCCGGACAAACGTTTGAACTGTTTTTT. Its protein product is CASSLSGQTFELFF.

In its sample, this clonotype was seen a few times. The CDR3 nucleotides read TGTGCCAGCATTTCCGGGACAGCTACCTACGAGCAGTACTTC. Translated, it gives CASISGTATYEQYF. This chain links TRBV28 with TRBJ2-7; 7 bases are a match to TRBD1. CDR1 and CDR2 (germline): MDHEN, SYDVKM. The trim removed 7 bases at V and 2 bases at J, leaving 8 bases unmatched. CDR3 size: 14 residues.

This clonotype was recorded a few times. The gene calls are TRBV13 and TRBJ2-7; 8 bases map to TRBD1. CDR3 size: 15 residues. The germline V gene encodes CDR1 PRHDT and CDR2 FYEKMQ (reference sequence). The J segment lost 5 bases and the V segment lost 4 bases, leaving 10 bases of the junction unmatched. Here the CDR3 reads CASSYQRTGRDEQYF. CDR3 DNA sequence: TGTGCCAGCAGCTACCAACGGACAGGGCGGGACGAGCAGTACTTC.

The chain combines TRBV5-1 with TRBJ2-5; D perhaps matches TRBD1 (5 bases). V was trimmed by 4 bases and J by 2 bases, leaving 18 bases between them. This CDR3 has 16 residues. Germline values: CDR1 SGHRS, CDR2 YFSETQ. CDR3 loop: CASSPQGSQIQETQYF. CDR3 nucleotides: TGCGCCAGCAGCCCCCAGGGCAGCCAGATTCAAGAGACCCAGTACTTC.

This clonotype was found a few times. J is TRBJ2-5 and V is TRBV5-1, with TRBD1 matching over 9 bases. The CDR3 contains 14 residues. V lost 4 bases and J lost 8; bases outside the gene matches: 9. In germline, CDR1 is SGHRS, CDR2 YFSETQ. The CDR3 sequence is CASSPGTGIDTQYF. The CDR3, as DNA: TGCGCCAGCAGCCCGGGGACAGGGATCGATACCCAGTACTTC.

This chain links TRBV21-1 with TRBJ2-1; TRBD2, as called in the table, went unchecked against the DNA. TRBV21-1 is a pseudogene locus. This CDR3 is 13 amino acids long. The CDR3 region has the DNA TGTGCCAGCAGCAAGGGTAGCGGGTTAGAGCAGTTCTTC. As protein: CASSKGSGLEQFF.

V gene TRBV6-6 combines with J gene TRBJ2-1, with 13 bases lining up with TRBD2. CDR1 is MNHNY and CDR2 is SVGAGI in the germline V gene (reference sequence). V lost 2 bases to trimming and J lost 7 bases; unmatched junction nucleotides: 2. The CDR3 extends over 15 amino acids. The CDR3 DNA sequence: TGTGCCAGCAGTTACGGGACTAGCGGGATGAATGAGCAGTTCTTC. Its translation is CASSYGTSGMNEQFF.

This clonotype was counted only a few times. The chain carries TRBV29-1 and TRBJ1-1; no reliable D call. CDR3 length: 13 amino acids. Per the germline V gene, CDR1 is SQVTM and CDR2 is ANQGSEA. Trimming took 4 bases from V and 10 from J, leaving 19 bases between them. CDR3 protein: CSVAPLAESGAFF. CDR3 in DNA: TGCAGCGTTGCGCCCCTGGCGGAGTCGGGAGCTTTCTTT.